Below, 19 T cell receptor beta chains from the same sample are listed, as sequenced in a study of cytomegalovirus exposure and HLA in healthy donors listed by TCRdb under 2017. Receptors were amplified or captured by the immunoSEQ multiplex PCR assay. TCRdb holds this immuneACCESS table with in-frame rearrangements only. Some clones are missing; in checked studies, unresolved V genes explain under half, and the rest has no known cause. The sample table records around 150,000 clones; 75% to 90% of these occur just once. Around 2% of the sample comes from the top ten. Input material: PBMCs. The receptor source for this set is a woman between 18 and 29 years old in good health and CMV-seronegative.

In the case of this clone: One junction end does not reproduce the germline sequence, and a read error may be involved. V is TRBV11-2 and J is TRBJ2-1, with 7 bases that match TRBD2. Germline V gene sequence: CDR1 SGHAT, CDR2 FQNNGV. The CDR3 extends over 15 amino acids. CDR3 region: CASSIRTSSSNEQFF. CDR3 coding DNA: TGTGCCAGCAGCATCAGGACTAGTTCCTCCAATGAGCAGTTCTTC.

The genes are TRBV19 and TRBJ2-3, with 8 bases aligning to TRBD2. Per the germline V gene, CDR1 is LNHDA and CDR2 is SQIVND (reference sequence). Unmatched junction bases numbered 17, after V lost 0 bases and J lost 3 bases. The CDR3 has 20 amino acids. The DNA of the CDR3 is TGTGCCAGTAGTATAGATCTATATGGGCGGGAGGCCCTTGGAACAGATACGCAGTATTTT. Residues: CASSIDLYGREALGTDTQYF.

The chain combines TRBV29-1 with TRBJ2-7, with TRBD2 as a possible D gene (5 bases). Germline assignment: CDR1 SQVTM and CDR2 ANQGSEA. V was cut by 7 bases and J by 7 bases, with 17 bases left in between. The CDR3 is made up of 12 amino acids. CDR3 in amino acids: CSADLGSEEQYF. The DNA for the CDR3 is TGCAGCGCCGACCTGGGGAGCGAAGAGCAGTACTTC.

Written as DNA, the CDR3 is TGTGCCAGCAGTGAAAGGACTAGCGGGCTACAAGAGACCCAGTACTTC. Encoded protein: CASSERTSGLQETQYF. The chain joins TRBV2 to TRBJ2-5; 11 nucleotides align to TRBD2. Germline V gene data show CDR1 as SNHLY and CDR2 as FYNNEI. CDR3 length: 16 amino acids. Trimming cost V 2 bases and J 2 bases; bases outside gene matches: 4.

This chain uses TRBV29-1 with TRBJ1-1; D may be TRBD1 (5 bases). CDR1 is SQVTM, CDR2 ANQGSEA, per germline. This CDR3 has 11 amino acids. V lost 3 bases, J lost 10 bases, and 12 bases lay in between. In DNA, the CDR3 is TGCAGCGTTGATCGGACACCGACAGCTTTCTTT. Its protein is CSVDRTPTAFF.

The CDR3 sequence: CAIRQDPAYEQYF. The CDR3 region has the DNA TGTGCCATAAGACAAGACCCTGCCTACGAGCAGTACTTC. The chain links TRBV10-3 to TRBJ2-7; no clear D gene. The V end was cut by 9 bases, the J end by 2 bases, with 14 bases between. CDR3 length: 13 residues. Germline CDR1 is ENHRY and CDR2 is SYGVKD.

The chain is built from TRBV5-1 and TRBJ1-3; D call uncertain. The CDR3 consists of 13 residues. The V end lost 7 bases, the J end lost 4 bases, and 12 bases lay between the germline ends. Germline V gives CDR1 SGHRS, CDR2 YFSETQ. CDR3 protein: CASRDAQGNTIYF. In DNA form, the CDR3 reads TGCGCCAGCCGAGATGCTCAAGGAAACACCATATATTTT.

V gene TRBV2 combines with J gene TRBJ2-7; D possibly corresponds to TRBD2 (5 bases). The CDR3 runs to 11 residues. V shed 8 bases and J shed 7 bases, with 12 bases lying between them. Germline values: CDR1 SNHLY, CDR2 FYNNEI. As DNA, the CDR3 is TGTGCCAGCGGCCGGACTTTGGAGCAGTACTTC. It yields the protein CASGRTLEQYF. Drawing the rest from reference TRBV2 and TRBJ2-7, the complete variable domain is EPEVTQTPSHQVTQMGQEVILRCVPISNHLYFYWYRQILGQKVEFLVSFYNNEISEKSEIFDDQFSVERPDGSNFTLKIRSTKLEDSAMYFCASGRTLEQYFGPGTRLTVT.

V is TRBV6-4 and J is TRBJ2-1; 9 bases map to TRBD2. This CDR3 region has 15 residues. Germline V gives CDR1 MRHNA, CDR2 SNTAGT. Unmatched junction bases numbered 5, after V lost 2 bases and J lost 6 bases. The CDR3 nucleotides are TGTGCCAGCAGTGACGGGCTAGCGGGGCTCAATGAGCAGTTCTTC. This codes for CASSDGLAGLNEQFF.

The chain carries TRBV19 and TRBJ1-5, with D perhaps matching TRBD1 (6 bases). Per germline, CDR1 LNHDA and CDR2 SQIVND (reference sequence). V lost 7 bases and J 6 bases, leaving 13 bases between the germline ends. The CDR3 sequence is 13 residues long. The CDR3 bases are TGTGCCAGTACCAAACAGGGAAGTCAGCCCCAGCATTTT. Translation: CASTKQGSQPQHF.

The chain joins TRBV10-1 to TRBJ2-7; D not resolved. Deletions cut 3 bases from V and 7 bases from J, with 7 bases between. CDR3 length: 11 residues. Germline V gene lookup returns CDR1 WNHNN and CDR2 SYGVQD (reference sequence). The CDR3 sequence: CASSDNGEQYF. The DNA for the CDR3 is TGCGCCAGCAGTGATAACGGGGAGCAGTACTTC.

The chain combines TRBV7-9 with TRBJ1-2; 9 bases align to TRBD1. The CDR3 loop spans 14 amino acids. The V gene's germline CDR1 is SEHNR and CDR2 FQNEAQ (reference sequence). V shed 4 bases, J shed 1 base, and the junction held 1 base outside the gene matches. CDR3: CASSSTGGNYGYTF. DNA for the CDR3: TGTGCCAGCAGCTCGACAGGGGGTAACTATGGCTACACCTTC.

DNA for the CDR3: TGCGCCAGCAGCTTTAGCGGGGGGGCCACCGGGGAGCTGTTTTTT. Its translation is CASSFSGGATGELFF. The chain joins TRBV5-1 to TRBJ2-2; 11 nucleotides agree with TRBD2. The length of the CDR3 is 15 residues. Germline trimming cut 2 bases from V and 4 bases from J; bases unmatched to any gene: 1. Germline V gene sequence: CDR1 SGHRS, CDR2 YFSETQ. The full variable domain, rest sourced from reference TRBV5-1 and TRBJ2-2, is KAGVTQTPRYLIKTRGQQVTLSCSPISGHRSVSWYQQTPGQGLQFLFEYFSETQRNKGNFPGRFSGRQFSNSRSEMNVSTLELGDSALYLCASSFSGGATGELFFGEGSRLTVL.

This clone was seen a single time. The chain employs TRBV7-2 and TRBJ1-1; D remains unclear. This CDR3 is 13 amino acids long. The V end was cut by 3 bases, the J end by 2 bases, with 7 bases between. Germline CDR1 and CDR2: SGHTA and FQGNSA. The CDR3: CASSFERNTEAFF. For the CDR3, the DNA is TGTGCCAGCAGCTTCGAGCGAAACACTGAAGCTTTCTTT.

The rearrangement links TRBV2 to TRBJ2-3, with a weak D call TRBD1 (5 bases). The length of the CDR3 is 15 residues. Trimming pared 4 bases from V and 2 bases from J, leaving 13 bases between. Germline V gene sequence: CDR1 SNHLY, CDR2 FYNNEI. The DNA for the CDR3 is TGTGCCAGCAGTGGCCGACAGCCCCTCACAGATACGCAGTATTTT. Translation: CASSGRQPLTDTQYF.

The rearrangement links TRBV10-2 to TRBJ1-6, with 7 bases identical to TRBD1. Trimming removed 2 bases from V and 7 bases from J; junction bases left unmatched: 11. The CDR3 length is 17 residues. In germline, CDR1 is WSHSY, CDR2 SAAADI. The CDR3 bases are TGCGCCAGCAGTGAGGTGGGGGCTCAGGGGGTAAATTCACCCCTCCACTTT. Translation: CASSEVGAQGVNSPLHF.

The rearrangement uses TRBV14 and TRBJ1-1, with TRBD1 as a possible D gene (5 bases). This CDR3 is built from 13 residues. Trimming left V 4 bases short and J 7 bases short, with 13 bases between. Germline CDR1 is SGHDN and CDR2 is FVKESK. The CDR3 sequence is CASSRYFTGEAFF. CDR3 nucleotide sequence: TGTGCCAGCAGCCGATACTTTACAGGTGAAGCTTTCTTT.

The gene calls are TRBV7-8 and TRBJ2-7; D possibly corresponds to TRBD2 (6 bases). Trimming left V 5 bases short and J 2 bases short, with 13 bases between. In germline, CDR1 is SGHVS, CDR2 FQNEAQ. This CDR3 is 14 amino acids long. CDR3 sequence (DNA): TGTGCCAGCAGCCCGCGATGGGGGGCCTACGAGCAGTACTTC. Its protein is CASSPRWGAYEQYF.

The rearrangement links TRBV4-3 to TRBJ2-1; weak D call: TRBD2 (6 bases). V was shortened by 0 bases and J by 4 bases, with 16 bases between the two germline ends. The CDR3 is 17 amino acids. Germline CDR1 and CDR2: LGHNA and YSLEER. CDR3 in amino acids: CASSQDMGRGVYNEQFF. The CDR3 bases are TGCGCCAGCAGCCAAGATATGGGCCGCGGGGTTTACAATGAGCAGTTCTTC.